These T cell receptor beta chains were read from a single sample in a study of blood T cells in healthy people across ages. TCRdb independently ran MiXCR on the 5' RACE reads; one entry per CDR3 protein. Of around 1,000,000 distinct CDR3 sequences listed, more than 30% are singletons. The sample comprised blood. These receptors were obtained from a man younger than 35 in good health. CDR3s include the opening cysteine and the closing phenylalanine or tryptophan. The D gene is left open where the match is weak. Size values are once, few and many counts, or a class for expanded clones, and some rows have none.

V gene	clone size	J gene	D gene	CDR3 DNA	CDR3 protein
TRBV18	.	TRBJ1-1	TRBD1	TGTGCCAGCTCACCGGGACAGGGTGGATGGGCTTTCTTT	CASSPGQGGWAFF
TRBV5-1	.	TRBJ1-2	.	TGCGCCAGCAGCACGAGCGGCCCCTTAGTCAACTATGGCTACACCTTC	CASSTSGPLVNYGYTF
TRBV5-6	.	TRBJ2-7	.	TGTGCCAGCAGGGGAAGAATGCAAAACTACGAGCAGTACTTC	CASRGRMQNYEQYF
TRBV7-9	many	TRBJ2-1	.	TGTGCCAGCAGTTTAGGCAGGGGCTACAATGAGCAGTTCTTC	CASSLGRGYNEQFF
TRBV7-2	once	TRBJ1-1	.	TGTGCCAGCAGTTCACCCCCGGGACACCTTCGAGCTTTCTTT	CASSSPPGHLRAFF
TRBV7-3	.	TRBJ1-2	.	TGTGCCAGCAGCTTAAATGGGGGGGATGCTTTCTATGGCTACACCTTC	CASSLNGGDAFYGYTF
TRBV4-3	.	TRBJ2-3	.	TGCGCCAGCAGCCAAGAAGGACTTCGCACAGATACGCAGTATTTT	CASSQEGLRTDTQYF
TRBV6-6	few	TRBJ2-3	.	TGTGCCAGCAGTCCTAATCGGGGCACAGATACGCAGTATTTT	CASSPNRGTDTQYF
TRBV5-6	.	TRBJ1-5	TRBD1	TGTGCCAGCAGCCCGAGGGGACAGGGAAGCAATCAGCCCCAGCATTTT	CASSPRGQGSNQPQHF
TRBV5-1	.	TRBJ1-4	TRBD1	TGCGCCAGCAGCCCGGACAGGGGAAATGTAGAAAAACTGTTTTTT	CASSPDRGNVEKLFF
TRBV5-6	.	TRBJ1-5	.	TGTGCCAGCAGCTTGTACAGGAGGGTTAATCAGCCCCAGCATTTT	CASSLYRRVNQPQHF
TRBV20-1	.	TRBJ2-4	.	TGCAGTGCTTGGACGGAAAAAAACATTCAGTACTTC	CSAWTEKNIQYF
TRBV20-1	few	TRBJ1-1	.	TGCAGTGCCAGGAGACTATACCCTGAAGCTTTCTTT	CSARRLYPEAFF
TRBV9	few	TRBJ1-1	TRBD1	TGTGCCAGCAGCGTAGTTCCAGGGGGGGGCCGGAGCACTGAAGCTTTCTTT	CASSVVPGGGRSTEAFF
TRBV12-3/TRBV12-4	few	TRBJ2-7	TRBD1	TGTGCCAGCAGTTCCCAGGGACAGACCGAGCAGTACTTC	CASSSQGQTEQYF
TRBV29-1	few	TRBJ2-1	.	TGCAGCGTTGAGCAAGGGGAGGATGCGAATGAGCAGTTCTTC	CSVEQGEDANEQFF
TRBV7-9	.	TRBJ2-3	.	TGTGCCAGCAGCCCCACGTTCCGACGCACAGATACGCAGTATTTT	CASSPTFRRTDTQYF
TRBV4-2	.	TRBJ1-2	.	TGTGCCAGCAGGGGCACAGAACTCTATGGCTACACCTTC	CASRGTELYGYTF
TRBV14	.	TRBJ1-2	.	TGTGCCAGCAGCCAAGACGCATCAAGGACAGTCCGCTACACCTTC	CASSQDASRTVRYTF
TRBV3-1	.	TRBJ2-7	.	TGTGCCAGCAGCCCCCAGGGACATAGATTCTACGAGCAGTACTTC	CASSPQGHRFYEQYF
TRBV4-3	.	TRBJ1-2	.	TGCGCCAGCAGCCAAGTTGGAGGGGTTACTAACTATGGCTACACCTTC	CASSQVGGVTNYGYTF
TRBV7-9	.	TRBJ1-2	.	TGTGCCAGCAGCATATCGGGGGGTACTAACTATGGCTACACCTTC	CASSISGGTNYGYTF
TRBV12-3/TRBV12-4	.	TRBJ1-4	.	TGTGCCAGCAGCCGGGACATCTCTGAAAAACTGTTTTTT	CASSRDISEKLFF
TRBV10-3	few	TRBJ1-4	TRBD1	TGTGCCCTCCGGACAGGGATTGGCGAAAAACTGTTTTTT	CALRTGIGEKLFF
TRBV12-3/TRBV12-4	.	TRBJ1-5	TRBD1	TGTGCCAGCAGGATCGACAGGGGAGGCAATCAGCCCCAGCATTTT	CASRIDRGGNQPQHF
TRBV7-2	.	TRBJ2-5	.	TGTGCCAGCAGCTCTCAACCCCCAGAGACCCAGTACTTC	CASSSQPPETQYF
TRBV7-8	few	TRBJ2-5	TRBD1	TGTGCCAGCATCCGGGACAGGGGGCACGAAGAGCAGTACTTC	CASIRDRGHEEQYF